This T cell receptor beta chain was identified in a study of regulatory T cells in long-lasting Graves disease (dated by TCRdb to about 2021). In the study overall: In the newly diagnosed Graves' disease group, patients had been taking antithyroid drugs for less than 3 months. Patients with persistent Graves' disease were compared with patients with newly diagnosed Graves' disease using TCR sequencing and RNA sequencing of peripheral blood. The study was registered as a clinical trial and conducted in China. A total of about 35 samples underwent TCR sequencing, from around 13 patients with persistent Graves' disease and approximately 20 patients with newly diagnosed Graves' disease.

This clonotype was recorded at least ten times. The clone's antigen remains unknown. No clone much larger than this one lies a single base away; base qualities are absent. The full study reports these points: The study examined only peripheral blood because the primary lesion, thyroid tissue, could not be accessed. The small sample size was acknowledged by the authors as a limitation that may reduce accuracy. Persistent Graves' disease patients showed lower TCR Shannon entropy and fewer highly expanded clones than newly diagnosed patients, suggesting clonal expansion. Sequencing and analysis were limited to the TCR beta chain. Preferential use of TRBV28, TRBJ1-2 and TRBJ2-5 was observed in persistent disease, whereas TRBV20-1 and TRBJ2-1 were favored in newly diagnosed disease. A larger number of public clonotypes was shared among persistent patients (under 3,000) than among newly diagnosed patients (around 870).

Reading from cysteine to phenylalanine, the CDR3 counts 13 amino acids. The retained sequence is limited to the CDR3, 39 bases, with the frame set at the first base. CDR1 and CDR2 (DFQATT, SNEGSKA) derive from the germline V gene (reference sequence). Between the V and J ends, shortened by 4 bases and 4 bases respectively, the junction contains 11 bases. Library preparation was by multiplex PCR. The sequencing machine was an Illumina HiSeq 4000. TCR beta libraries were built with iRepertoire HTBI primers and Arm-PCR amplification of CDR3 regions. PCR products were gel purified before sequencing. In the authors' own workflow: Across samples, roughly 60 TRBV and 13 to 15 TRBJ segments were identified and used for gene usage analysis of CDR3 amino acid clonotypes. COPE and FqMerger were used to merge the filtered high-quality paired reads into contigs. BLAST was used to align contigs to IMGT TRBV, TRBD and TRBJ reference genes, with CDR3 defined following IMGT. Any clonotype with a frequency above 0.1% was counted as a highly expanded clone. Shannon entropy was used to measure repertoire diversity, and the Gini coefficient was used to measure V-J evenness. A clonotype found in more than one individual was treated as public. TCRdb's own reprocessing of the public reads used fastp at Q25 and MiXCR and kept productive beta chains. Identical CDR3 proteins give one entry, which carries the most common genes and DNA. The V and J calls were not made by the authors but by TCRdb's processing. This sample has approximately 360,000 distinct CDR3 sequences in its table, and about an eighth of those were observed once. Approximately 20% of the sample belongs to the ten largest clones.

The meaning of the sample's time point label: newly diagnosed GD, antithyroid drugs for less than 3 months. For both TCR sequencing and RNA sequencing, RNA was extracted from PBMCs using TRIzol. Graves' disease was diagnosed according to American Thyroid Association guidelines. Recruitment of patients was carried out at an endocrinology department in Xi'an, China. From each patient, approximately 10 milliliters of peripheral blood was collected into an EDTA anticoagulant tube. Ficoll Paque Plus density gradient separation was used to isolate PBMCs, and no additional T cell sorting was done. An Agilent 2100 Bioanalyzer and agarose gel were used to check RNA quality, and a NanoDrop 2000 was used to measure RNA concentration. This same sample was also taken into another study, of T cells in Graves' hyperthyroidism and ophthalmopathy. The second study also describes: A patient counted as having stable Graves' hyperthyroidism if no progression to ophthalmopathy occurred over 18 months of follow-up. Hyperthyroidism patients were aged 18 to 65 years and newly diagnosed, with disease duration of less than 2 months. Patients with uncontrolled infections, other autoimmune diseases, pregnancy or lactation were excluded. Diagnoses were established on the basis of clinical symptoms, serum thyroxine and TRAb, thyroid ultrasound, and orbital computed tomography. The TCR CDR3 was subjected to a first round of RT-PCR using the HTBI primer set and the Qiagen OneStep RT-PCR kit. Most expanded thyroid clonotypes (frequency above 0.001) were also found in blood, which suggests that blood repertoires may mirror thyroid immune responses. A 13 V-J signature model separated ophthalmopathy from stable hyperthyroidism, with about 90% sensitivity and 81.08% specificity in cross-validation and 80%/75% in testing. In validation, progression to ophthalmopathy was predicted by the model with 70.59% sensitivity and under 85% specificity, a median of roughly six months before onset. To identify TCR V-J signatures that set the groups apart, the researchers used a discovery cohort of 90 to 100 patients, made up of 40 to 45 with Graves' ophthalmopathy and 57 with stable Graves' hyperthyroidism. Prospective prediction of ophthalmopathy was tested in an independent validation cohort consisting of 18 hyperthyroidism patients and approximately 16 patients who later progressed to ophthalmopathy. The approximately 90 discovery patients were divided at random into training and test sets in a 7:3 ratio. Thyroid tissue and blood T-cell repertoires from roughly 6 Graves' hyperthyroidism patients were also compared in the study. Once sampling was done, hyperthyroidism patients were given methimazole at a starting dose of 30 mg daily, whereas ophthalmopathy patients were given high-dose intravenous methylprednisolone. The libraries were constructed in a second round of multiplex PCR and then size-selected and purified. Paired-end sequencing of the libraries was performed with 100 bp reads on an Illumina HiSeq2000. SOAPnuke was used to process the raw data, throwing out any read that contained adapters or uncalled bases, had a mean Phred below 15, or lacked an exact constant-primer or identifier match. COPE v1.2.5 was used to merge high-quality paired reads, and clonotypes were defined as unique nucleotide sequences. MiTCR v1.1 was used to align the clonotypes against IMGT TRBV, TRBD and TRBJ reference segments. Only V-J combinations with frequency above 0.0001, covering about 99% of repertoires, were analysed. A TCS score was defined as the ratio between F50 (clonal expansion) and ExV (chaos), using BLOSUM62-based TCRdist between CDR3 peptides within each V-J. Welch's t-statistics and random forest reduced 450 to 600 V-J features to 13, which were used in a naive Bayes classifier (R e1071). No statistical method was used to fix the sample size in advance, and group allocation was not hidden from the investigators. The paper describes TCR Vbeta CDR3 sequencing of 120 to 150 peripheral blood samples, made up of roughly 40 ophthalmopathy patients, around 78 hyperthyroidism patients and roughly 17 progressor patients.

This receptor was obtained from a woman aged 18-29 years with Graves disease. Donor details come from another sample of the same person, matched by shared clones. The chain employs TRBV20-1 and TRBJ1-5; no D gene call is confident. Source: peripheral blood mononuclear cells (PBMCs), taken at new diagnosis, from a patient treated with antithyroid drugs. The CDR3 region has the sequence CSANSAGNQPQHF. The sequence in DNA is TGCAGTGCTAATTCGGCGGGGAATCAGCCCCAGCATTTT.